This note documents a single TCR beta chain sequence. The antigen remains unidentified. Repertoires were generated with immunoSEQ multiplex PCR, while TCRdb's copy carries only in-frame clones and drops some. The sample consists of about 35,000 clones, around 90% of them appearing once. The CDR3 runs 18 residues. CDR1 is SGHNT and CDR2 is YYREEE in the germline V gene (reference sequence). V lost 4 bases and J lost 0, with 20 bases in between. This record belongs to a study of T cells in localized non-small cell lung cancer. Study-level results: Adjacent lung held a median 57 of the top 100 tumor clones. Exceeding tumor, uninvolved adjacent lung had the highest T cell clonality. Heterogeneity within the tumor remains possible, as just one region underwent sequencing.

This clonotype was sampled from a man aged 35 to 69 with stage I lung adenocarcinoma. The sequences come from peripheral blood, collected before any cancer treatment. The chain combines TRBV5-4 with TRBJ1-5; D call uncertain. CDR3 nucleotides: TGTGCCAGCAGCAAGAAACTGGCCGCGTTGGATAGCAATCAGCCCCAGCATTTT. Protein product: CASSKKLAALDSNQPQHF.